This is a list of T cell receptor beta chains from one sample in a study of control samples from healthy donors and cancer patients. Repertoires were generated with immunoSEQ multiplex PCR, while TCRdb's copy carries only in-frame clones and drops some. The sample includes 35,000 to 50,000 clones, more than 75% seen only once; the top ten take roughly 10%. Sample: PBMCs. These receptors all stem from an older woman with lung cancer. Both conserved end residues are part of each CDR3. A D gene is named only where the DNA matches it firmly. Only part of the rows carry a size: once, few, many, or a class if the clone is expanded.

D	size	length	V	J	CDR3	DNA
.	.	14	TRBV5-5	TRBJ1-1	CASSLVMYDTEAFF	TGTGCCAGCAGCTTGGTGATGTACGACACTGAAGCTTTCTTT
TRBD1	.	13	TRBV29-1	TRBJ2-1	CSVEAVDRAEQFF	TGCAGCGTTGAAGCCGTAGACAGGGCAGAGCAGTTCTTC
.	.	14	TRBV5-1	TRBJ1-2	CASSLEPGHYGYTF	TGCGCCAGCAGCTTGGAACCTGGGCACTATGGCTACACCTTC
.	.	15	TRBV7-9	TRBJ2-7	CASSFVHGTSYEQYF	TGTGCCAGCAGCTTTGTCCACGGGACCTCCTACGAGCAGTACTTC
.	.	16	TRBV4-3	TRBJ2-1	CASSQDSAGRSDEQFF	TGCGCCAGCAGCCAAGATTCGGCGGGCCGCTCCGATGAGCAGTTCTTC
.	few	12	TRBV30	TRBJ1-3	CAWKRSGNTIYF	TGTGCCTGGAAACGCTCTGGAAACACCATATATTTT
.	.	13	TRBV3-1/TRBV3-2	TRBJ2-1	CASSQEKYNEQFF	TGTGCCAGCAGCCAAGAAAAATACAATGAGCAGTTCTTC
.	.	14	TRBV6-5	TRBJ1-5	CASMGEFGNQPQHF	TGTGCCAGCATGGGAGAGTTCGGCAATCAGCCCCAGCATTTT
TRBD2	.	14	TRBV30	TRBJ2-5	CAWSIAGVLETQYF	TGTGCCTGGAGTATAGCGGGAGTTTTAGAGACCCAGTACTTC
TRBD1	.	14	TRBV6-5	TRBJ1-5	CASTEGQDNQPQHF	TGTGCCAGCACCGAGGGACAGGACAATCAGCCCCAGCATTTT
TRBD1	.	15	TRBV9	TRBJ2-3	CASRGQRGSTDTQYF	TGTGCCAGCAGGGGACAGCGCGGATCCACAGATACGCAGTATTTT
.	few	21	TRBV21-1	TRBJ1-2	CASSKLRRFHGGRQSNYGYTF	TGTGCCAGCAGCAAATTACGTCGATTTCATGGGGGCCGGCAATCCAACTATGGCTACACCTTC
TRBD1	.	14	TRBV14	TRBJ2-5	CASSVQGWWETQYF	TGTGCCAGCAGCGTACAGGGGTGGTGGGAGACCCAGTACTTC
.	once	12	TRBV6-5	TRBJ2-5	CASSYKQETQYF	TGTGCCAGCAGTTACAAGCAAGAGACCCAGTACTTC
.	.	16	TRBV9	TRBJ2-2	CASSPTIVGRTGELFF	TGTGCCAGCAGCCCGACAATAGTGGGTCGGACCGGGGAGCTGTTTTTT
TRBD2	.	15	TRBV2	TRBJ2-1	CASSQLAGERNEQFF	TGTGCCAGCAGCCAGCTAGCGGGAGAGAGAAATGAGCAGTTCTTC